This T cell receptor beta chain comes out of a study of identical twins. The study, taken as a whole, reports: It was cross-sectional statistical analysis, not following the same donors, that the conclusions relied on. Alpha sequences that were out-of-frame and twin-shared showed an excess of low generation probability. Partly confounded zero-insertion analyses could result from invariant MAIT and iNKT cells.

From germline, CDR1 is DFQATT and CDR2 SNEGSKA (reference sequence). The V and J ends lost 6 bases and 4 bases respectively, with 9 bases between them. The CDR3 covers 11 residues. TCRdb used MiXCR to reprocess the 5' RACE reads, holding one entry per CDR3 protein. The table lists around 510,000 distinct CDR3 sequences, approximately 15% of them singletons. This clonotype was seen at least ten times. Its antigen is undetermined. These same data were also listed under a study on yellow fever vaccine responses in identical twins. That publication notes: Reported findings indicate that twins' vaccine T cell responses seemed partially convergent, partially personalized.

This TCR came from a woman between 18 and 29 years old in good health. Sequencing was carried out using CD4+ T cells sorted from blood. The rearrangement joins TRBV20-1 to TRBJ2-5; no clear D. Here the CDR3 reads CSALRGETQYF. As DNA, the CDR3 is TGCAGTGCGCTCAGAGGAGAGACCCAGTACTTC.